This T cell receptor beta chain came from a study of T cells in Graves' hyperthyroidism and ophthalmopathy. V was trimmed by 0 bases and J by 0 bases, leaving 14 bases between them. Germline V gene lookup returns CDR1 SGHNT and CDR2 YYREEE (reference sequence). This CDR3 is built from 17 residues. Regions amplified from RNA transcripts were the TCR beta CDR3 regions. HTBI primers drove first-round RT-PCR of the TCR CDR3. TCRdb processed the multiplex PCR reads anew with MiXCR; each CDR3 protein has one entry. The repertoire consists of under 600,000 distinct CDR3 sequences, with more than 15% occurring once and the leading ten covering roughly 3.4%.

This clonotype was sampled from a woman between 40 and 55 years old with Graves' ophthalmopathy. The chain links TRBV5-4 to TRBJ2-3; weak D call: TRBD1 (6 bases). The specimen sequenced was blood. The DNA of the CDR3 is TGTGCCAGCAGCTTGGACAGGGACACTTTCAGCACAGATACGCAGTATTTT. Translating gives CASSLDRDTFSTDTQYF.